This T cell receptor beta chain was identified in a study of blood T cell repertoires in COVID-19. Study at large: There were acute and convalescent COVID-19 samples, and they came from the United States, Italy and Spain. The analysed material was cDNA or gDNA that came from T cells, B-cell-depleted T cells, or PBMCs.

The CDR3 has 14 amino acids. Per germline, CDR1 LGHDT and CDR2 YNNKEL (reference sequence). The germline V and J ends were trimmed by 1 base and 4 bases, with 8 bases remaining between them. It was during active infection that Seattle patients were enrolled and then longitudinally followed. TCRdb's table, derived via immunoSEQ multiplex PCR, lists solely in-frame clones and lacks some. The sample contains under 60,000 clones, approximately 87% of which appear only once. The TCR originated in a woman in her sixties or seventies with COVID-19, enrolled during active disease. This chain connects TRBV3-1 (or the pseudogene TRBV3-2) to TRBJ1-5; D not resolved. The source material was peripheral blood. In DNA form, the CDR3 reads TGTGCCAGCAGCCAAGCGGGTCAAAATCAGCCCCAGCATTTT. Its protein product is CASSQAGQNQPQHF.